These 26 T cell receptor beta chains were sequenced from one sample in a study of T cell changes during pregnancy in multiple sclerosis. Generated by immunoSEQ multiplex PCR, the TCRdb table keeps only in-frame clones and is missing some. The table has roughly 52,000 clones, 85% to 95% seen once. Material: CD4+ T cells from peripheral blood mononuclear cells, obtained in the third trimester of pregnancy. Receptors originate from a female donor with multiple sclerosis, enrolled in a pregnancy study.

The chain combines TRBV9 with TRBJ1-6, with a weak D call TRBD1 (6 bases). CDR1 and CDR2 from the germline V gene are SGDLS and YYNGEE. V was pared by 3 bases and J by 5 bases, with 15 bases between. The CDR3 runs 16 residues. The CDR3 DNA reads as TGTGCCAGCAGCGCCCTGGGCAGGGGAGATAATTCACCCCTCCACTTT. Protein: CASSALGRGDNSPLHF.

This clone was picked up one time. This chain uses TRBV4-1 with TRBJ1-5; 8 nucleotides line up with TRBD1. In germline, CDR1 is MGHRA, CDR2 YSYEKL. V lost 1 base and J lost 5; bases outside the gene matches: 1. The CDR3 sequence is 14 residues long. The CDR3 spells CASSQGQGHQPQHF. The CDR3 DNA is TGCGCCAGCAGCCAAGGACAGGGGCATCAGCCCCAGCATTTT.

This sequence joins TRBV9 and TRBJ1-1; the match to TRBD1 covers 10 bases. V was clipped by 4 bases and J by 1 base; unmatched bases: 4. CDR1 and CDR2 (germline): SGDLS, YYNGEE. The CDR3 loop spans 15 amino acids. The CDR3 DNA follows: TGTGCCAGCAGCCCACGGACAGGGGGGAACACTGAAGCTTTCTTT. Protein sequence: CASSPRTGGNTEAFF.

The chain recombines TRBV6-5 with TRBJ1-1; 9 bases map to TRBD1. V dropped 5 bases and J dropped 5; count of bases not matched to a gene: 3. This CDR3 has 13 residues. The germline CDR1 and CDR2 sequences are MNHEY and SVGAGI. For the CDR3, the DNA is TGTGCCAGCAGTCACAGGGGGCAGACTGAAGCTTTCTTT. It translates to CASSHRGQTEAFF.

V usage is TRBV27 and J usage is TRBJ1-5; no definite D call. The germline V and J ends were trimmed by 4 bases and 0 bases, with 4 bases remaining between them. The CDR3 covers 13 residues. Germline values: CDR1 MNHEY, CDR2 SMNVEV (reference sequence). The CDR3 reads CASSSFSNQPQHF. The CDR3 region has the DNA TGTGCCAGCAGTTCGTTTAGCAATCAGCCCCAGCATTTT.

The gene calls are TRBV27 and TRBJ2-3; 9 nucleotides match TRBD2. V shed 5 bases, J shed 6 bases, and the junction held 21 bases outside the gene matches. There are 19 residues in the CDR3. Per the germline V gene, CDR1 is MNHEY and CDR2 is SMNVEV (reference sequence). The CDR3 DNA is TGTGCCAGCAGTCCGGGGACTAGCTGGGGGCTCTCAGCACACGATACGCAGTATTTT. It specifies CASSPGTSWGLSAHDTQYF.

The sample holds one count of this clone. CDR3 DNA: TGCAGCGTTGAATCTTGGGAACAGGGGAATGGCTACACCTTC. Translation: CSVESWEQGNGYTF. The chain employs TRBV29-1 and TRBJ1-2; 7 positions match TRBD1. This CDR3 contains 14 residues. Germline V gene sequence: CDR1 SQVTM, CDR2 ANQGSEA. J was trimmed by 6 bases and V by 2 bases; bases with no gene match: 9.

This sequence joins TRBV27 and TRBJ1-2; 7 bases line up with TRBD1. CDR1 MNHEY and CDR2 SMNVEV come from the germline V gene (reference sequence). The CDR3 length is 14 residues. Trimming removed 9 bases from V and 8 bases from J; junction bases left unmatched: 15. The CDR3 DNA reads TGTGCCAGTAGAAATTCCGGGACAGAGAAGGGCTACACCTTC. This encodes CASRNSGTEKGYTF.

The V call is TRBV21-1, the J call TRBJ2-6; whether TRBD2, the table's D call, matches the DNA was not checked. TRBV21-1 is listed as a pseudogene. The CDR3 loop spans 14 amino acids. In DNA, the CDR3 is TGTGCCAGCAGCGGGGGGGCCGGGGCCAACGTCCTGACTTTC. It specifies CASSGGAGANVLTF.

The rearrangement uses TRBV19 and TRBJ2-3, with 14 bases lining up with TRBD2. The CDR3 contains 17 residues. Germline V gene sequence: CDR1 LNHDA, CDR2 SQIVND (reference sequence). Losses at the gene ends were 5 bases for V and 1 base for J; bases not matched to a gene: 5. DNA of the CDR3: TGTGCCAGTAGTGGGACTAGCGGGAGCGGCGGCACAGATACGCAGTATTTT. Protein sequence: CASSGTSGSGGTDTQYF. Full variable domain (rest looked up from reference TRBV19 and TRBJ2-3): DGGITQSPKYLFRKEGQNVTLSCEQNLNHDAMYWYRQDPGQGLRLIYYSQIVNDFQKGDIAEGYSVSREKKESFPLTVTSAQKNPTAFYLCASSGTSGSGGTDTQYFGPGTRLTVL.

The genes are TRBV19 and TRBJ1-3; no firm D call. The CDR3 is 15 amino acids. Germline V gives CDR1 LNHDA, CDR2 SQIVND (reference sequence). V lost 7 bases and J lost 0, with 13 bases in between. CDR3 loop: CASNDPGSSGNTIYF. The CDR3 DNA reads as TGTGCCAGTAACGATCCAGGTTCCTCTGGAAACACCATATATTTT.

The CDR3: CAWRAGQLSPLHF. In DNA form, the CDR3 reads TGTGCCTGGCGGGCGGGACAGCTTTCACCCCTCCACTTT. V and J are TRBV30 and TRBJ1-6; 7 bases line up with TRBD1. The CDR3 runs 13 residues. J gave up 9 bases and V 5 bases, and 7 bases lay outside the gene matches. Germline-derived CDR1 and CDR2 are GTSNPN and SVGIG (reference sequence).

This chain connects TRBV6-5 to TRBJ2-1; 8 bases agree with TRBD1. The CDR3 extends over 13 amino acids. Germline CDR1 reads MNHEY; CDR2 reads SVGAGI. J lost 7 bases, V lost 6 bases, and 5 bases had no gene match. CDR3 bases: TGTGCCAGCAGCCGGACAGGGTTGAATGAGCAGTTCTTC. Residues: CASSRTGLNEQFF.

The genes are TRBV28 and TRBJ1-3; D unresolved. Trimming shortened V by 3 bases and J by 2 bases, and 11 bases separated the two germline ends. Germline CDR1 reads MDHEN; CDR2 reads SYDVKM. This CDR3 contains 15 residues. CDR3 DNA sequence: TGTGCCAGCAGTTTCCTCTCGGGAGCTGGAAACACCATATATTTT. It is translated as CASSFLSGAGNTIYF.

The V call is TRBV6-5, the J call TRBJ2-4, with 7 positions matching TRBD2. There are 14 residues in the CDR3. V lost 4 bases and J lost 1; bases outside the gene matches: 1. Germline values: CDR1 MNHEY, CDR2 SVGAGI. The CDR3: CASSWGGAKNIQYF. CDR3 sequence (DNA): TGTGCCAGCAGTTGGGGGGGGGCCAAAAACATTCAGTACTTC.

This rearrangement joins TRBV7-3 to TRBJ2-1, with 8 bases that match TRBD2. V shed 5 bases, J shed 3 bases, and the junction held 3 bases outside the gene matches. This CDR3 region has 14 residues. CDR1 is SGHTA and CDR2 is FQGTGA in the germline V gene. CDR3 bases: TGTGCCAGCAGCCCGCGGGGGGACTACAATGAGCAGTTCTTC. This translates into CASSPRGDYNEQFF.

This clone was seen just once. Here the CDR3 reads CASRRTGYNEQYF. CDR3 nucleotides: TGTGCCAGCAGACGGACAGGGTACAACGAGCAGTACTTC. The V call is TRBV28, the J call TRBJ2-7, with 8 bases fitting TRBD1. The CDR3 runs to 13 residues. Trimming at V came to 6 bases and at J to 5 bases, leaving 6 bases not matched to a gene. Germline V gene lookup returns CDR1 MDHEN and CDR2 SYDVKM.

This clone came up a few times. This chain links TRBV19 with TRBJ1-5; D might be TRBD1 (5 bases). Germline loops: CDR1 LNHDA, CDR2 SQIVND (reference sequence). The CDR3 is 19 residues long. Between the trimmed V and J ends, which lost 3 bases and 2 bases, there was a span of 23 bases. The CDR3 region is CASSIDQETFKGGNQPQHF. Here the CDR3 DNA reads TGTGCCAGTAGTATTGACCAGGAAACCTTTAAAGGGGGCAATCAGCCCCAGCATTTT.

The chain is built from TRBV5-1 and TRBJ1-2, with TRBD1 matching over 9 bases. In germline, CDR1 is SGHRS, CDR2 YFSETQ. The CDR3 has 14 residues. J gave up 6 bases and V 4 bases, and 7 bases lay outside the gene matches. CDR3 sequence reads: CASSLGDRGNGYTF. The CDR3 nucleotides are TGCGCCAGCAGCCTTGGTGACAGGGGGAATGGCTACACCTTC.

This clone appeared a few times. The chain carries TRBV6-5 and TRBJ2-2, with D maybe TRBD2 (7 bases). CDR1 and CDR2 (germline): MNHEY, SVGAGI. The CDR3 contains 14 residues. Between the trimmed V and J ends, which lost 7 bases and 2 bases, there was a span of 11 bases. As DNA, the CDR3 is TGTGCCAGCAAGGGGGGGCTAAACACCGGGGAGCTGTTTTTT. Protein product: CASKGGLNTGELFF.

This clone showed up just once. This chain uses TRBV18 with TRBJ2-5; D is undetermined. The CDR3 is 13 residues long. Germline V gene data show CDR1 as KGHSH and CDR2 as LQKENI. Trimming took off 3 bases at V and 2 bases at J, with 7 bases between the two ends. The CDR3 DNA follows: TGTGCCAGCTCACCGAGTGTACAAGAGACCCAGTACTTC. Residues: CASSPSVQETQYF.

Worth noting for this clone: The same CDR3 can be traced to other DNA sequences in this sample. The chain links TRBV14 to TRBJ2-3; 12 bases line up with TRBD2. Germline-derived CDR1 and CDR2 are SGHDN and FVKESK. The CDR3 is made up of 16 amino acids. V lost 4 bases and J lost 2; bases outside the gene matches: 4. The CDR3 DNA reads TGTGCCAGCAGCCCACGACTAGCGGGGGCCACAGATACGCAGTATTTT. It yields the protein CASSPRLAGATDTQYF.

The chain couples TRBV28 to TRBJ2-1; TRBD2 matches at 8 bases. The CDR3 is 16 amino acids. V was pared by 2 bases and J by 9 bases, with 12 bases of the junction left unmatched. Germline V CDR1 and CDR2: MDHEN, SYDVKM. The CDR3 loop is CASSLNVAGGRGEQFF. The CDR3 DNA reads TGTGCCAGCAGTTTAAATGTGGCGGGAGGACGCGGTGAGCAGTTCTTC. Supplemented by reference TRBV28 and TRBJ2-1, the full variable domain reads DVKVTQSSRYLVKRTGEKVFLECVQDMDHENMFWYRQDPGLGLRLIYFSYDVKMKEKGDIPEGYSVSREKKERFSLILESASTNQTSMYLCASSLNVAGGRGEQFFGPGTRLTVL.

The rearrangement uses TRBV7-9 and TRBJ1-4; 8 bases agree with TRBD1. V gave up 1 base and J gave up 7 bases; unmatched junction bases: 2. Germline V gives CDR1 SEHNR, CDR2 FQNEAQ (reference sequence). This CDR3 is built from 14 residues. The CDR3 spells CASSLDRGFEKLFF. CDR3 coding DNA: TGTGCCAGCAGCTTAGACAGGGGGTTTGAAAAACTGTTTTTT.

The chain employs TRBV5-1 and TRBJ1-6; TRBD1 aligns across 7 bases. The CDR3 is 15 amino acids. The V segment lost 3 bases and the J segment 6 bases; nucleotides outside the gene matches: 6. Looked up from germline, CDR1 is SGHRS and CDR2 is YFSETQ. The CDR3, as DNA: TGCGCCAGCAGCTCCTCCGGGACAGTTAATTCACCCCTCCACTTT. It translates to CASSSSGTVNSPLHF.

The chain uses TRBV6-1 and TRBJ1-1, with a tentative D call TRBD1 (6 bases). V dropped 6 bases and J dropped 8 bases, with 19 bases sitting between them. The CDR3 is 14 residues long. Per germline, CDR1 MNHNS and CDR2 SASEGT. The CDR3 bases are TGTGCCAGCAGCGCTACGCGGGGGCAGGGGGAAGCTTTCTTT. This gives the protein CASSATRGQGEAFF.